The subject of this entry is one T cell receptor (beta chain). Its antigen is not known. This sample was taken from a study of T cell responses to AZD1222 COVID-19 vaccine. The V and J ends lost 5 bases and 9 bases, in that order; junction bases with no gene match: 7. Germline values: CDR1 LGHDT, CDR2 YNNKEL (reference sequence). CDR3 length: 14 residues. Second-dose groups at about 4 or about 12 weeks were pooled. Assay: immunoSEQ multiplex PCR; the TCRdb copy retains only in-frame clones and omits some. The profile covers some 160,000 clones, with under 95% appearing a single time and around 1.8% taken by the ten largest. Findings and limits, study-wide: It should be noted that donors were predominantly white British and more often female, and clonal diversity was possibly underestimated.

The chain combines TRBV3-1 (or the pseudogene TRBV3-2) with TRBJ1-6; 7 bases fit TRBD1. The specimen was peripheral blood, collected 28 days after the second AZD1222 dose. This receptor was obtained from an adult who received the AZD1222 COVID-19 vaccine. CDR3 DNA: TGTGCCAGCAGCTATAGGGACAGAGGTTCACCCCTCCACTTT. Translating it yields CASSYRDRGSPLHF.